Listed below are T cell receptor beta chains from one sample, sequenced in a study of blood T cells in healthy people across ages. Via MiXCR, TCRdb re-called the 5' RACE reads, giving one row per CDR3 protein. Of 1 million or so distinct CDR3 sequences in the sample, roughly 24% are singletons; the top ten hold around 0.75%. This sample also appeared in a second study, on T cells of mothers and their children.

The sequenced material came from blood. Receptors originate from a girl aged 2-9 years in good health. The CDR3 runs from the conserved cysteine through the conserved F or W. The D gene is left open where the match is weak. Size is stated for part of the rows, as once, few or many counts, or as a class when the clone is expanded.

>15|NA|TRBV7-8|NA|TRBJ2-2
CASSLIVPNYGELFF
TGTGCCAGCAGCTTAATCGTCCCGAATTACGGGGAGCTGTTTTTT
>13|NA|TRBV27|NA|TRBJ1-1
CASKVNMNTEAFF
TGTGCCAGCAAAGTAAACATGAACACTGAAGCTTTCTTT
>16|few|TRBV7-9|NA|TRBJ2-3
CASSLGHGIGLDTQYF
TGTGCCAGCAGCTTAGGTCATGGGATCGGGTTGGATACGCAGTATTTT
>12|few|TRBV14|NA|TRBJ1-1
CASSQGSGSAFF
TGTGCCAGCAGCCAAGGTTCAGGGTCCGCTTTCTTT
>14|few|TRBV28|TRBD1|TRBJ1-2
CASSAPTGGYGYTF
TGTGCCAGCAGTGCCCCAACAGGGGGCTATGGCTACACCTTC
>15|NA|TRBV5-1|TRBD1|TRBJ2-5
CASSLGVDRAETQYF
TGCGCCAGCAGCTTGGGTGTAGACAGGGCAGAGACCCAGTACTTC
>17|NA|TRBV5-1|NA|TRBJ1-6
CASSISGPSSYNSPLHF
TGCGCCAGCAGCATTTCAGGCCCGAGCTCCTATAATTCACCCCTCCACTTT
>17|few|TRBV6-1|NA|TRBJ2-2
CASSRLGPGQFTGELFF
TGTGCCAGCAGTCGCCTTGGGCCTGGGCAATTCACCGGGGAGCTGTTTTTT
>12|few|TRBV29-1|TRBD1|TRBJ2-3
CSVGTGVDTQYF
TGCAGCGTGGGGACAGGGGTAGATACGCAGTATTTT
>15|NA|TRBV3-1|NA|TRBJ2-3
CASSQEGRGADTQYF
TGTGCCAGCAGCCAAGAGGGGAGAGGTGCAGATACGCAGTATTTT
>16|few|TRBV15|NA|TRBJ1-2
CATSREGRGLDYGYTF
TGTGCCACCAGCAGGGAAGGTAGAGGGCTAGACTATGGCTACACCTTC
>15|many|TRBV6-6|NA|TRBJ1-5
CASSPPGRSNQPQHF
TGTGCCAGCAGTCCTCCGGGACGCAGCAATCAGCCCCAGCATTTT
>16|NA|TRBV4-3|TRBD1|TRBJ2-4
CASSPQPGQGITNQYF
TGCGCCAGCAGCCCACAACCGGGACAGGGGATTACTAATCAGTACTTC
>14|NA|TRBV27|TRBD2|TRBJ2-7
CASSTTGTSVEQYF
TGTGCCAGCAGTACTACCGGGACTAGCGTCGAGCAGTACTTC
>12|NA|TRBV4-2|NA|TRBJ2-7
CASSPEGDEQYF
TGTGCCAGCAGCCCAGAGGGGGACGAGCAGTACTTC
>16|NA|TRBV7-6|TRBD2|TRBJ2-1
CASRPTSGSSYNEQFF
TGTGCCAGCAGACCGACTAGCGGGAGCTCCTACAATGAGCAGTTCTTC
>15|few|TRBV18|NA|TRBJ1-1
CASSLGRSGRTEAFF
TGTGCCAGCTCACTAGGGAGGTCAGGGAGGACTGAAGCTTTCTTT
>17|once|TRBV12-3/TRBV12-4|NA|TRBJ1-4
CASSPDVWSATNEKLFF
TGTGCCAGCAGCCCGGACGTTTGGTCTGCAACTAATGAAAAACTGTTTTTT
>15|NA|TRBV29-1|NA|TRBJ2-4
CSVEDLDLAKNIQYF
TGCAGCGTTGAAGATCTCGATCTAGCCAAAAACATTCAGTACTTC
>15|NA|TRBV7-2|NA|TRBJ2-4
CASSVRPIRYGIQYF
TGTGCCAGCAGCGTCCGCCCCATCCGCTACGGCATTCAGTACTTC
>13|NA|TRBV29-1|NA|TRBJ2-3
CSTTGRLTDTQYF
TGCAGCACAACGGGACGCCTCACAGATACGCAGTATTTT
>16|NA|TRBV6-1|TRBD1|TRBJ1-5
CASSEFGTGGHQPQHF
TGTGCCAGCAGTGAATTTGGGACAGGGGGGCATCAGCCCCAGCATTTT
>15|NA|TRBV5-1|NA|TRBJ2-4
CASSVLQGGLNIQYF
TGCGCCAGCAGCGTCCTACAGGGAGGGTTAAACATTCAGTACTTC
>14|NA|TRBV20-1|TRBD1|TRBJ2-3
CSARDTRGPDTQYF
TGCAGTGCTAGAGATACAAGGGGGCCAGATACGCAGTATTTT
>14|NA|TRBV5-1|NA|TRBJ2-1
CASRQTGPYNEQFF
TGCGCCAGCAGGCAAACCGGGCCCTACAATGAGCAGTTCTTC
>18|NA|TRBV12-3/TRBV12-4|TRBD1|TRBJ1-2
CASSLIWTGGAPNYGYTF
TGTGCCAGCAGTTTAATATGGACAGGGGGCGCCCCTAACTATGGCTACACCTTC
>16|NA|TRBV5-4|TRBD2|TRBJ2-2
CASSLGGRIESGELFF
TGTGCCAGCAGCTTAGGCGGGAGGATAGAATCCGGGGAGCTGTTTTTT
>12|NA|TRBV20-1|NA|TRBJ1-4
CSASSRVEKLFF
TGCAGTGCTAGTTCCCGAGTTGAAAAACTGTTTTTT
>15|NA|TRBV6-5|NA|TRBJ1-3
CASSYDQIAGNTIYF
TGTGCCAGCAGTTACGACCAGATTGCTGGAAACACCATATATTTT
>14|NA|TRBV12-3/TRBV12-4|NA|TRBJ1-1
CASRGYGVRTEAFF
TGTGCCAGCAGGGGCTATGGGGTTCGCACTGAAGCTTTCTTT
>15|NA|TRBV7-8|TRBD1|TRBJ1-3
CASSIGGATGNTIYF
TGTGCCAGCAGTATAGGGGGCGCAACTGGAAACACCATATATTTT
>18|few|TRBV7-2|TRBD2|TRBJ2-3
CASSPGLAGGPSTDTQYF
TGTGCCAGCAGCCCGGGACTAGCGGGAGGGCCGAGCACAGATACGCAGTATTTT
>17|few|TRBV21-1|NA|TRBJ1-1
CASSKSPYGIPNTEAFF
TGTGCCAGCAGCAAATCTCCGTACGGGATTCCGAACACTGAAGCTTTCTTT
>14|NA|TRBV6-1|NA|TRBJ2-3
CASRDVQRTDTQYF
TGTGCCAGCAGGGATGTACAGCGCACAGATACGCAGTATTTT
>15|NA|TRBV27|TRBD1|TRBJ2-3
CASTNRGRSTDTQYF
TGTGCCAGCACCAACAGGGGGCGTAGCACAGATACGCAGTATTTT
>14|NA|TRBV29-1|NA|TRBJ2-3
CSVLGRFSTDTQYF
TGCAGCGTTCTTGGGCGGTTTAGCACAGATACGCAGTATTTT
>13|NA|TRBV19|NA|TRBJ2-7
CASSMKRLSEQYF
TGTGCCAGTAGTATGAAACGATTGAGCGAGCAGTACTTC